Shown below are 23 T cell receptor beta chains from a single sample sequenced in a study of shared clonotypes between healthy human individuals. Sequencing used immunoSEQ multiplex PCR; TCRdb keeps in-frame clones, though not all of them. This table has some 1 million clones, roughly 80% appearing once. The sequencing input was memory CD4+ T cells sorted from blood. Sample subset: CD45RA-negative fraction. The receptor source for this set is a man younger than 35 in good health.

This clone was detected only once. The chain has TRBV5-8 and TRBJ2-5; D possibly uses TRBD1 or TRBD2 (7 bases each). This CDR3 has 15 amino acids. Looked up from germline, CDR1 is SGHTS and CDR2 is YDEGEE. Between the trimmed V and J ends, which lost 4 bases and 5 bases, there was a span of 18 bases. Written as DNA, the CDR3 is TGTGCCAGCAGCACCAGGGGGGGAGGCGGGGAGACCCAGTACTTC. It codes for CASSTRGGGGETQYF.

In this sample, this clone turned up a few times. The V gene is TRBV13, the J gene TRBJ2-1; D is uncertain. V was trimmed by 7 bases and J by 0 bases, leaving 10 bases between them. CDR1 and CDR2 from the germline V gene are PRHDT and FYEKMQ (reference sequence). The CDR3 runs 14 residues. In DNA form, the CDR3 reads TGTGCCAGCACCGGTTTGAGCTCCTACAATGAGCAGTTCTTC. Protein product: CASTGLSSYNEQFF.

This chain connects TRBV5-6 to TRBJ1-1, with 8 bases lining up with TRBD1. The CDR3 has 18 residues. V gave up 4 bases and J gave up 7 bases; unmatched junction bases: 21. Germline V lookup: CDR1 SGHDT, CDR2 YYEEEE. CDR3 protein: CASSALQGEGSGVDEAFF. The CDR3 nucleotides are TGTGCCAGCAGCGCATTACAGGGGGAAGGATCAGGTGTGGATGAAGCTTTCTTT.

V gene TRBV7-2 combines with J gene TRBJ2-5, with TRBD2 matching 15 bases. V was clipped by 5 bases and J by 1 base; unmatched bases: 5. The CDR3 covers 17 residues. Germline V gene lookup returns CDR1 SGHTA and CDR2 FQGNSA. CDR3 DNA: TGTGCCAGCAGCCCCGGGACTAGCGGGAGGTTCCAAGAGACCCAGTACTTC. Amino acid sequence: CASSPGTSGRFQETQYF.

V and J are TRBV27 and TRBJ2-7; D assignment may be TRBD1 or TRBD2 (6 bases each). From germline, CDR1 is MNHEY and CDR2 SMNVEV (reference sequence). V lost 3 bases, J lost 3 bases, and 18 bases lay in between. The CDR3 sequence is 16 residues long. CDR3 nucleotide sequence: TGTGCCAGCAGTTTGAAAGGGGCGGGGACAAACTACGAGCAGTACTTC. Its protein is CASSLKGAGTNYEQYF.

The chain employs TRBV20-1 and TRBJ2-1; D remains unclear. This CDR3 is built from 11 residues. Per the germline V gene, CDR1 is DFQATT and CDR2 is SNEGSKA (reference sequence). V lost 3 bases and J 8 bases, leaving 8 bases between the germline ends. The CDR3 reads CSASPVHEQFF. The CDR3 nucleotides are TGCAGTGCTAGCCCCGTACATGAGCAGTTCTTC.

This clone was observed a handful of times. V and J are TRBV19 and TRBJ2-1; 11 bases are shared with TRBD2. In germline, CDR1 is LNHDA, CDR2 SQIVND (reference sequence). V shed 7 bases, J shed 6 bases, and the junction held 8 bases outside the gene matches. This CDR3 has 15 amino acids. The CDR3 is CASIGAGLAGNEQFF. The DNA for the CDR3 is TGTGCCAGTATAGGGGCCGGACTAGCGGGCAATGAGCAGTTCTTC.

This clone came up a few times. The CDR3 bases are TGTGCCAGCAGGGAGCAGAACACTGAAGCTTTCTTT. This encodes CASREQNTEAFF. The chain links TRBV6-1 to TRBJ1-1; D uncertain. V lost 6 bases, J lost 1 base, and 6 bases lay in between. The CDR3 sequence is 12 residues long. Germline CDR1 reads MNHNS; CDR2 reads SASEGT.

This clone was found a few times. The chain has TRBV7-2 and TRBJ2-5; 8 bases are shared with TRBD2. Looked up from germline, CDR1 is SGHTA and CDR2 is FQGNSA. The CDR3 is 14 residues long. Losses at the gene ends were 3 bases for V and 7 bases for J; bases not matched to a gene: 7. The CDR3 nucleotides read TGTGCCAGCAGCTTTCCTCGGGGGGGCCCGACCCAGTACTTC. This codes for CASSFPRGGPTQYF.

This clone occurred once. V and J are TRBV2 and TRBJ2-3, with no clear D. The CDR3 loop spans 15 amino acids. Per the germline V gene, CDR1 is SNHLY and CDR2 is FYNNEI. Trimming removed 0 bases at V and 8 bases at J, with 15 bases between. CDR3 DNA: TGTGCCAGCAGTGAAGCTTTTTTTTACTTCGGTACGCAGTATTTT. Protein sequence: CASSEAFFYFGTQYF. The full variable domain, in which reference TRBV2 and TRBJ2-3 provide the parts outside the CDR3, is EPEVTQTPSHQVTQMGQEVILRCVPISNHLYFYWYRQILGQKVEFLVSFYNNEISEKSEIFDDQFSVERPDGSNFTLKIRSTKLEDSAMYFCASSEAFFYFGTQYFGPGTRLTVL.

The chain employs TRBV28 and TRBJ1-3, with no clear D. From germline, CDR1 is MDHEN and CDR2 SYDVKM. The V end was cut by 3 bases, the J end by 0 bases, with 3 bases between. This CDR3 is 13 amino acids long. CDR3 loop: CASSFPSGNTIYF. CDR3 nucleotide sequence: TGTGCCAGCAGTTTTCCCTCTGGAAACACCATATATTTT.

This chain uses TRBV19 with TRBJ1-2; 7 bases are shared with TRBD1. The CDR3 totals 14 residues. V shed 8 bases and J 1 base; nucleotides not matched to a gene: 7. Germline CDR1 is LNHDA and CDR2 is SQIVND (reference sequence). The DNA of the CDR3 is TGTGCCAGTCAAGCGACAGGGAGTAACTATGGCTACACCTTC. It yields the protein CASQATGSNYGYTF. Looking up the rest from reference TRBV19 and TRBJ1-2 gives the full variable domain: DGGITQSPKYLFRKEGQNVTLSCEQNLNHDAMYWYRQDPGQGLRLIYYSQIVNDFQKGDIAEGYSVSREKKESFPLTVTSAQKNPTAFYLCASQATGSNYGYTFGSGTRLTVV.

CDR3 loop: CASSYDRLYGYTF. The DNA of the CDR3 is TGTGCCAGCAGTTACGACAGATTATATGGCTACACCTTC. V gene TRBV6-5 combines with J gene TRBJ1-2; possibly TRBD1 for D (5 bases). CDR1 and CDR2 (germline): MNHEY, SVGAGI. Trimming pared 2 bases from V and 5 bases from J, leaving 9 bases between. The CDR3 is 13 amino acids.

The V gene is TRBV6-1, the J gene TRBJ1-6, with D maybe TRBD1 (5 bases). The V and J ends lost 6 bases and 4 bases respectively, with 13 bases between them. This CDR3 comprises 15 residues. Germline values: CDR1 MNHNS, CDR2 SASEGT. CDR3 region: CASSRDGLYNSPLHF. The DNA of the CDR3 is TGTGCCAGCAGCCGGGACGGATTATATAATTCACCCCTCCACTTT.

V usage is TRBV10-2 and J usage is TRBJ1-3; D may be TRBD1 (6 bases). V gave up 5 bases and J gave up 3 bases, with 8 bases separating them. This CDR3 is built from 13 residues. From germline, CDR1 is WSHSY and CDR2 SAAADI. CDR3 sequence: CASSSGDGNTIYF. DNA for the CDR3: TGCGCCAGCAGTTCAGGGGATGGAAACACCATATATTTT.

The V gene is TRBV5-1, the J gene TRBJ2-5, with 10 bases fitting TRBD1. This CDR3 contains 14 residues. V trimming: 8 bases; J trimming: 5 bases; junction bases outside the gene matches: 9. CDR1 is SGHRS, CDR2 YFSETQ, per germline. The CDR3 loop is CASSTGGSGETQYF. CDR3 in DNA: TGCGCCAGTTCGACAGGGGGCTCTGGGGAGACCCAGTACTTC.

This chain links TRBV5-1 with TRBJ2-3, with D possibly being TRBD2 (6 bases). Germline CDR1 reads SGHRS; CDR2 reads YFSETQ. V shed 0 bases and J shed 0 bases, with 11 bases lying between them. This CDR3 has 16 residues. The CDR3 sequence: CASSLAVAESTDTQYF. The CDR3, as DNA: TGCGCCAGCAGCTTGGCGGTAGCGGAAAGCACAGATACGCAGTATTTT.

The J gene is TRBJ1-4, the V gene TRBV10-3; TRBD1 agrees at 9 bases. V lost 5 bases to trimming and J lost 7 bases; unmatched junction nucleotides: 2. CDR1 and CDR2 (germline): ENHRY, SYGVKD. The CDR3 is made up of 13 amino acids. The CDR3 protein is CAISPGQGEKLFF. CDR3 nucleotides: TGTGCCATCAGTCCGGGACAGGGTGAAAAACTGTTTTTT.

CDR3 in amino acids: CASSPEGYQPQHF. As DNA, the CDR3 is TGTGCCAGCAGCCCCGAGGGCTATCAGCCCCAGCATTTT. J is TRBJ1-5 and V is TRBV7-9; D gene uncertain. The CDR3 spans 13 residues. V was pared by 5 bases and J by 5 bases, with 10 bases between. The germline CDR1 and CDR2 sequences are SEHNR and FQNEAQ (reference sequence).

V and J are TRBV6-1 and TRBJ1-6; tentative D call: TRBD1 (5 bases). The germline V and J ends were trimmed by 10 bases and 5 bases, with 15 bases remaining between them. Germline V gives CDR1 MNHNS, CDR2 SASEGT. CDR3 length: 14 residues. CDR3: CATSGEGNNSPLHF. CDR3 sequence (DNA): TGTGCCACCTCGGGGGAGGGGAATAATTCACCCCTCCACTTT.

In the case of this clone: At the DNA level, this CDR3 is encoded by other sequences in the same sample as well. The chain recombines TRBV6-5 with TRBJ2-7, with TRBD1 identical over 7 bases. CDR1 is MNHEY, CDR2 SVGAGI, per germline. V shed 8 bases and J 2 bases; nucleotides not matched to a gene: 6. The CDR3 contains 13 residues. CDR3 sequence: CASRERGPYEQYF. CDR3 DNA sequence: TGTGCCAGCCGGGAAAGGGGGCCCTACGAGCAGTACTTC.

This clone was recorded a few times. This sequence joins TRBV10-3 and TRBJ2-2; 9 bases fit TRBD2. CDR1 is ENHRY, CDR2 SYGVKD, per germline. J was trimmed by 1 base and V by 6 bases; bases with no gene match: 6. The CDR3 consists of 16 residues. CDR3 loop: CAIRVSLAGNTGELFF. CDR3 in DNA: TGTGCCATCAGGGTGTCACTAGCGGGGAACACCGGGGAGCTGTTTTTT.

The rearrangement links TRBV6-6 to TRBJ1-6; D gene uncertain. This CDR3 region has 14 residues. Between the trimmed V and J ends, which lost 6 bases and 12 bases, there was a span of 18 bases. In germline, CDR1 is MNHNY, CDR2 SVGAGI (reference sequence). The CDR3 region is CASSALDPGEPLHF. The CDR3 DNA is TGTGCCAGCAGCGCCCTCGACCCTGGGGAACCCCTCCACTTT.